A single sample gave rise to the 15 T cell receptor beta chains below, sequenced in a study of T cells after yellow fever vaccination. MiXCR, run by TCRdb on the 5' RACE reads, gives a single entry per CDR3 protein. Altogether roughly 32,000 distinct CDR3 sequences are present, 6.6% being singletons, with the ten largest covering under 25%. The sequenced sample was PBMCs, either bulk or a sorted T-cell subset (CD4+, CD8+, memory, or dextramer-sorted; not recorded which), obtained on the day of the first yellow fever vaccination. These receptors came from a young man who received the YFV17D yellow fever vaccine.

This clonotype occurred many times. The CDR3 loop is CASSTKGHPDTQYF. Here the CDR3 DNA reads TGTGCCAGCAGCACCAAAGGACATCCGGATACGCAGTATTTT. V and J are TRBV7-2 and TRBJ2-3; D is perhaps TRBD1 (5 bases). Trimming left V 5 bases short and J 6 bases short, with 15 bases between. The CDR3 sequence is 14 residues long. Germline V gives CDR1 SGHTA, CDR2 FQGNSA.

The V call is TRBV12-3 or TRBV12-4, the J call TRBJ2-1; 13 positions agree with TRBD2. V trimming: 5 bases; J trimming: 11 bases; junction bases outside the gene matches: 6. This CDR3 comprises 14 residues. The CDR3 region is CASSRLAGGLKQFF. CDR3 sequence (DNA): TGTGCCAGCAGTCGACTAGCGGGGGGTCTTAAGCAGTTCTTC.

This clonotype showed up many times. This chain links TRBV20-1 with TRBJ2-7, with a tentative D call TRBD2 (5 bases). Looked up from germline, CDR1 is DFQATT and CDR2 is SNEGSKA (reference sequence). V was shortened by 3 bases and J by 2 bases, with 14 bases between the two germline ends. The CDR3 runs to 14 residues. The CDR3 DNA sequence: TGCAGTGCTAGTCTCCCGGGGTCTACCTACGAGCAGTACTTC. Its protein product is CSASLPGSTYEQYF.

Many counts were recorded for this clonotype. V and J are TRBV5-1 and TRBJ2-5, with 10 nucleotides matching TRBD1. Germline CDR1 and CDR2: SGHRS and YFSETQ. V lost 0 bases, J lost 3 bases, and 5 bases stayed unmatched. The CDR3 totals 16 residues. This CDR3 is CASSLAGTGAEETQYF. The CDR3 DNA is TGCGCCAGCAGCTTGGCCGGGACAGGGGCGGAAGAGACCCAGTACTTC.

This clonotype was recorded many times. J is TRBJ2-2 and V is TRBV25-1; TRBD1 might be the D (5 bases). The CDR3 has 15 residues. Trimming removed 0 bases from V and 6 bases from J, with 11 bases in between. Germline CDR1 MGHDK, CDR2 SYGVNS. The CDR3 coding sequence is TGTGCCAGCAGTGAATATCAGGGTAGGGCCGGGGAGCTGTTTTTT. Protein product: CASSEYQGRAGELFF.

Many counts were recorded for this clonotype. The chain's CDR3 is CSAQPGLAGSNEQFF. The CDR3 coding sequence is TGCAGTGCTCAACCGGGACTAGCGGGGTCCAATGAGCAGTTCTTC. The chain recombines TRBV20-1 with TRBJ2-1, with TRBD2 identical over 13 bases. The CDR3 is 15 amino acids. Germline assignment: CDR1 DFQATT and CDR2 SNEGSKA (reference sequence). V trimming: 5 bases; J trimming: 6 bases; junction bases outside the gene matches: 7.

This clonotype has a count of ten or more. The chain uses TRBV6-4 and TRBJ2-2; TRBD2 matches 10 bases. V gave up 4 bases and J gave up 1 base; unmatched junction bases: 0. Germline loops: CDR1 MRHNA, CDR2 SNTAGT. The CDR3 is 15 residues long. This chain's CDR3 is CASSGLAGNTGELFF. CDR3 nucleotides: TGTGCCAGCAGTGGACTAGCGGGGAACACCGGGGAGCTGTTTTTT.

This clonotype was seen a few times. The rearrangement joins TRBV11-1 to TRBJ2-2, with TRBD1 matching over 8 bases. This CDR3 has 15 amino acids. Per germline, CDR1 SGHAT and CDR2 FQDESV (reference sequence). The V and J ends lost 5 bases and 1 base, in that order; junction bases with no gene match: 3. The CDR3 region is CASSPGGENTGELFF. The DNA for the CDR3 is TGTGCCAGCAGCCCAGGGGGCGAGAACACCGGGGAGCTGTTTTTT. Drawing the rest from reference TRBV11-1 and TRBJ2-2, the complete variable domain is EAEVAQSPRYKITEKSQAVAFWCDPISGHATLYWYRQILGQGPELLVQFQDESVVDDSQLPKDRFSAERLKGVDSTLKIQPAELGDSAMYLCASSPGGENTGELFFGEGSRLTVL.

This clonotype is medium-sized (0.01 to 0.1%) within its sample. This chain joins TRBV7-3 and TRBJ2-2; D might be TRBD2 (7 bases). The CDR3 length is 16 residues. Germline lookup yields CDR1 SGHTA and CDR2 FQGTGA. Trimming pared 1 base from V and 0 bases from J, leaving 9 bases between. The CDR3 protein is CASSLRGGSNTGELFF. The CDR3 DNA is TGTGCCAGCAGCTTAAGGGGGGGCTCGAACACCGGGGAGCTGTTTTTT.

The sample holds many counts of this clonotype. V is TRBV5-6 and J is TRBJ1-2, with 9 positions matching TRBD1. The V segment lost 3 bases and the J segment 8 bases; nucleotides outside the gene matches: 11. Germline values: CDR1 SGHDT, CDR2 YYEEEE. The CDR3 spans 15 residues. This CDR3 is CASSSPDRGFSGYTF. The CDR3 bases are TGTGCCAGCAGCTCGCCGGACAGGGGATTTTCGGGCTACACCTTC.

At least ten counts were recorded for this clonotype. In nucleotides, the CDR3 is TGTGCCAGCAGCCGCGGGGGGGCCTCCTACAATGAGCAGTTCTTC. It is translated as CASSRGGASYNEQFF. The J gene is TRBJ2-1, the V gene TRBV7-2; 9 nucleotides line up with TRBD2. Germline V CDR1 and CDR2: SGHTA, FQGNSA. V lost 5 bases to trimming and J lost 0 bases; unmatched junction nucleotides: 2. The CDR3 covers 15 residues.

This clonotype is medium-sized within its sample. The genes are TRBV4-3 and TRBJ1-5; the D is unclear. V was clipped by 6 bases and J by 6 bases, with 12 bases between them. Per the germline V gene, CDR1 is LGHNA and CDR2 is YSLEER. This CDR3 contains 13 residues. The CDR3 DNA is TGCGCCAGCAGTGCCAGTTCTGGTCAGCCCCAGCATTTT. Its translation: CASSASSGQPQHF.

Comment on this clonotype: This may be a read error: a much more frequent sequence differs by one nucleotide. The CDR3 sequence: CASSDHSSYNAQFF. The DNA of the CDR3 is TGTGCCAGCAGTGACCATAGCTCCTACAATGCGCAGTTCTTC. This chain uses TRBV6-2 or TRBV6-3 with TRBJ2-1; unclear D gene. Germline assignment: CDR1 MNHEY and CDR2 SVGEGT. The CDR3 is 14 amino acids.

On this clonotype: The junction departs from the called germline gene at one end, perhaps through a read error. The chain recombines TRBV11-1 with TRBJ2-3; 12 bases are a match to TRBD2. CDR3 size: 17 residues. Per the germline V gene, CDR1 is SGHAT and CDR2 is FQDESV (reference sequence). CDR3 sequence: CASSLASGGAYTDTQYF. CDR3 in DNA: TGTGCCAGCAGCCTAGCTAGCGGGGGGGCCTACACAGATACGCAGTATTTT.

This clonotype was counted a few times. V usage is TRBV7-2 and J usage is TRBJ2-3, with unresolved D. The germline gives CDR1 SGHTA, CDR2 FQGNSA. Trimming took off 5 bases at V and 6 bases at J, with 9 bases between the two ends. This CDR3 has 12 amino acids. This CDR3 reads CASSRLGDTQYF. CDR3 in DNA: TGTGCCAGCAGCCGCTTGGGGGATACGCAGTATTTT.